This is a list of T cell receptor beta chains from one sample in a study of T cell responses to AZD1222 COVID-19 vaccine. The repertoire was sequenced with immunoSEQ multiplex PCR; TCRdb's copy has only in-frame clones and lacks some. The repertoire holds around 84,000 clones, approximately 85% seen once, with less than 11% in the top ten. Source: peripheral blood, taken 28 days after the second AZD1222 dose. The receptors come from an adult who received the AZD1222 COVID-19 vaccine. Each CDR3 is given with its conserved first and last residue. A D gene is named only where the DNA matches it firmly. The size of a clone is reported for some rows only, either as once, few or many, or as a class for expanded clones.

d_call,j_call,v_call,clone_size,cdr3_nt,cdr3_aa
TRBD1,TRBJ1-2,TRBV6-1,few,TGTGCCAGCAGTGAAGCCCAGGGACAGGCTGGGTATGGCTACACCTTC,CASSEAQGQAGYGYTF
.,TRBJ2-7,TRBV27,.,TGTGCCAGCAGTTTTAAGGGGGGGCGGATCTCCTACGAGCAGTACTTC,CASSFKGGRISYEQYF
.,TRBJ2-7,TRBV6-5,.,TGTGCCAGCAGTACCCCCCACGAGCAGTACTTC,CASSTPHEQYF
.,TRBJ1-2,TRBV5-1,.,TGCGCCAGCAGCTTGGCCAGGAGGGATGGCTACACCTTC,CASSLARRDGYTF
TRBD1,TRBJ2-7,TRBV7-9,few,TGTGCCAGCAGAAGGGACAGGGGATCCTACGAGCAGTACTTC,CASRRDRGSYEQYF
TRBD2,TRBJ2-5,TRBV5-1,.,TGCGCCAGCAGCTCCGCGGGGGGGTCAGAAGAGACCCAGTACTTC,CASSSAGGSEETQYF
.,TRBJ2-1,TRBV2,.,TGTGCCAGCAGTGAAGACGCCGGGATTGGAAATGAGCAGTTCTTC,CASSEDAGIGNEQFF
.,TRBJ2-7,TRBV15,.,TGTGCCACCAGCAGAGAACTTGATTACGAGCAGTACTTC,CATSRELDYEQYF
.,TRBJ1-5,TRBV11-2,.,TGTGCCAGCAGCCACAGGGTTTTCGGGCAGCCCCAGCATTTT,CASSHRVFGQPQHF
TRBD1,TRBJ2-1,TRBV6-2/TRBV6-3,.,TGTGCCAGCAGTTTTGGACAGGGGGCTGAGCAGTTCTTC,CASSFGQGAEQFF
TRBD1,TRBJ1-1,TRBV3-1/TRBV3-2,.,TGTGCCAGCAGCCAAGGGACAGGGGTCGGGACTGAAGCTTTCTTT,CASSQGTGVGTEAFF
.,TRBJ1-1,TRBV2,.,TGTGCCAGCAGTGAAGTCCGGGGGGGCACTGAAGCTTTCTTT,CASSEVRGGTEAFF
TRBD1,TRBJ1-5,TRBV6-1,.,TGTGCCAGCAGTGAAGACAGGGGGCAGTTTCAGCCCCAGCATTTT,CASSEDRGQFQPQHF
.,TRBJ2-3,TRBV12-3/TRBV12-4,.,TGTGCCAGCAGCCCGCAAGTCCCAGATACGCAGTATTTT,CASSPQVPDTQYF
TRBD2,TRBJ2-7,TRBV7-2,.,TGTGCCAGCAGATTACGTATTGGGACTAGCGGGTACGAGCAGTACTTC,CASRLRIGTSGYEQYF
.,TRBJ1-4,TRBV19,.,TGTGCCAGTAGTATACTAGGGAATGGAGGAACTAATGAAAAACTGTTTTTT,CASSILGNGGTNEKLFF
TRBD1,TRBJ2-7,TRBV5-1,.,TGCGCCAGCAGCTATTCCGGGACAGGGTTATCCGAGCAGTACTTC,CASSYSGTGLSEQYF
.,TRBJ1-6,TRBV11-2,.,TGTGCCAGCAGCTTAGATTATACCTCACCCCTCCACTTT,CASSLDYTSPLHF
.,TRBJ1-3,TRBV2,.,TGTGCCAGCAGTGGGTTAGGGTCTGTTGGAAACACCATATATTTT,CASSGLGSVGNTIYF
TRBD1,TRBJ2-7,TRBV6-5,.,TGTGCCAGCAGTTACCCGACAGGGGGCGAGCAGTACTTC,CASSYPTGGEQYF
TRBD2,TRBJ2-1,TRBV28,once,TGTGCCAGCAGCCTTCCCGGGCTAGCGGGGTACAATGAGCAGTTCTTC,CASSLPGLAGYNEQFF
.,TRBJ2-1,TRBV2,once,TGTGCCAGCAGTGACCCCACAGGCAGGAATGAGCAGTTCTTC,CASSDPTGRNEQFF
.,TRBJ1-6,TRBV27,.,TGTGCCAGCAGCTTACCGCAGGGGCAGGGAGGGTCACCCCTCCACTTT,CASSLPQGQGGSPLHF
TRBD1,TRBJ2-2,TRBV29-1,.,TGCAGCGTCGACAGGGGTAGAAGCACCGGGGAGCTGTTTTTT,CSVDRGRSTGELFF
TRBD1,TRBJ1-2,TRBV5-6,.,TGTGCCAGCAGCTTCAGTCAGCCCGGGACAGGCTTTGGCTATGGCTACACCTTC,CASSFSQPGTGFGYGYTF
TRBD1,TRBJ1-4,TRBV3-1/TRBV3-2,.,TGTGCCAGCAGCCAAAGGACAGGGGCGGAAGAAAAACTGTTTTTT,CASSQRTGAEEKLFF
TRBD1,TRBJ2-5,TRBV18,few,TGTGCCAGCTCACCTAGGACAGGGGCAGGGGAGACCCAGTACTTC,CASSPRTGAGETQYF
TRBD2,TRBJ2-7,TRBV29-1,.,TGCAGCGTCCCGGGACTAGCGGGATTAGGGCAGTACTTC,CSVPGLAGLGQYF
.,TRBJ2-5,TRBV18,.,TGTGCCAGCTCACCACGTGCAGAGACCCAGTACTTC,CASSPRAETQYF
.,TRBJ1-5,TRBV6-1,.,TGTGCCAGCAGTGAATGGATCCAGACTAGTCGTAGCAATCAGCCCCAGCATTTT,CASSEWIQTSRSNQPQHF
.,TRBJ2-7,TRBV5-6,.,TGTGCCAGCAGCCCGGACTACCGGAGGGAGCAGTACTTC,CASSPDYRREQYF
.,TRBJ1-4,TRBV6-5,.,TGTGCCAGCAGAATGAATGAAAAACTGTTTTTT,CASRMNEKLFF
TRBD2,TRBJ2-1,TRBV9,.,TGTGCCAGCAGCGTAGAACCTAGCGGGGGGGCTTTTGAGCAGTTCTTC,CASSVEPSGGAFEQFF
.,TRBJ1-2,TRBV14,.,TGTGCCAGCAGCCAAGTAGGTCAGGGCGCATATGGCTACACCTTC,CASSQVGQGAYGYTF
.,TRBJ1-5,TRBV5-1,.,TGCGCCAGCAGCTTGGAGGTGGGGACTCAGCCCCAGCATTTT,CASSLEVGTQPQHF
.,TRBJ2-5,TRBV29-1,.,TGCAGCGTCGACTGGACAGGAGGGGAGACCCAGTACTTC,CSVDWTGGETQYF
.,TRBJ2-7,TRBV6-5,.,TGTGCCAGCACTCCGGGGGCAGGGGGCTACGAGCAGTACTTC,CASTPGAGGYEQYF
.,TRBJ2-1,TRBV5-1,.,TGCGCCAGCAGTTCAGAATTTTACAATGAGCAGTTCTTC,CASSSEFYNEQFF
TRBD1,TRBJ2-3,TRBV5-1,.,TGCGCCAGCAGCTCTGGGACAGGGCCTAGCACAGATACGCAGTATTTT,CASSSGTGPSTDTQYF
TRBD1,TRBJ2-7,TRBV28,.,TGTGCCAGCAGTTCATCCGGGACAGGAACCTACGAGCAGTACTTC,CASSSSGTGTYEQYF
TRBD1,TRBJ1-4,TRBV15,.,TGTGCCACCAGCAGAGATCTCTGGGGGACAGGGGGTTCTAATGAAAAACTGTTTTTT,CATSRDLWGTGGSNEKLFF
.,TRBJ2-5,TRBV5-1,.,TGCGCCAGCAGCTTGGAGGGCGGACAAGAGACCCAGTACTTC,CASSLEGGQETQYF
TRBD1,TRBJ2-7,TRBV19,.,TGTGCCAGTAGTATTTCCCTGACAGGGTCGTACGAGCAGTACTTC,CASSISLTGSYEQYF
.,TRBJ2-5,TRBV20-1,few,TGCAGTGCTAGTCACACCGGGGACAAGACCCAGTACTTC,CSASHTGDKTQYF
.,TRBJ2-6,TRBV15,.,TGTGCCACCAGCAGAGATGGTGCAGGGAGTGGGGCCAACGTCCTGACTTTC,CATSRDGAGSGANVLTF
.,TRBJ1-1,TRBV14,.,TGTGCCAGCAGCCCACTCGAGGGAGGATACACTGAAGCTTTCTTT,CASSPLEGGYTEAFF
TRBD1,TRBJ1-2,TRBV28,once,TGTGCCAGCAGTTCCCCGGGACAGGGGGCGCGAGATGGCTACACCTTC,CASSSPGQGARDGYTF
TRBD1,TRBJ1-1,TRBV11-2,.,TGTGCCAGCAGCTTAGGACCGGACAGGGGGAACACTGAAGCTTTCTTT,CASSLGPDRGNTEAFF
TRBD1,TRBJ2-7,TRBV28,.,TGTGCCAGCAGGGGGACAGGGACTGAAGAGCAGTACTTC,CASRGTGTEEQYF
.,TRBJ2-7,TRBV2,.,TGTGCCAGCAGTGAACGGACCTACGAGCAGTACTTC,CASSERTYEQYF
.,TRBJ1-4,TRBV29-1,.,TGCAGCGTTGAAAATGAAAAACTGTTTTTT,CSVENEKLFF
.,TRBJ1-4,TRBV15,.,TGTGCCACCAGCAGAGGCCGGGTTGAAAAACTGTTTTTT,CATSRGRVEKLFF